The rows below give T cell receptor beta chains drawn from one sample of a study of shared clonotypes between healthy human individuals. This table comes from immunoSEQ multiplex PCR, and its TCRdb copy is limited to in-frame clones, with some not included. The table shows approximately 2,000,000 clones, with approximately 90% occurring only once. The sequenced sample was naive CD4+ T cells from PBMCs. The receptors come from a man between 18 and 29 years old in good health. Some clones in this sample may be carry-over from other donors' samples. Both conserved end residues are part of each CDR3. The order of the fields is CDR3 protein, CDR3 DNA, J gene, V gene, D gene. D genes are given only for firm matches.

cdr3_aa: CASSLGPGGYNSPLHF; cdr3_nt: TGTGCCAGCAGCTTAGGGCCCGGGGGGTATAATTCACCCCTCCACTTT; j_call: TRBJ1-6; v_call: TRBV7-9; d_call: NA
cdr3_aa: CATRSPFPSESTGELFF; cdr3_nt: TGTGCCACCAGGTCGCCGTTTCCGTCCGAGAGCACCGGGGAGCTGTTTTTT; j_call: TRBJ2-2; v_call: TRBV15; d_call: NA
cdr3_aa: CASSWGGTGSEQYF; cdr3_nt: TGTGCCAGCAGCTGGGGGGGAACAGGGAGCGAGCAGTACTTC; j_call: TRBJ2-7; v_call: TRBV5-4; d_call: NA
cdr3_aa: CASSLSPPITGELFF; cdr3_nt: TGCGCCAGCAGCTTGAGCCCCCCCATTACCGGGGAGCTGTTTTTT; j_call: TRBJ2-2; v_call: TRBV5-1; d_call: NA
cdr3_aa: CASSVQAEGEKLFF; cdr3_nt: TGTGCCAGCAGCGTCCAGGCGGAAGGAGAAAAACTGTTTTTT; j_call: TRBJ1-4; v_call: TRBV9; d_call: NA
cdr3_aa: CASSRQGDTGELFF; cdr3_nt: TGCGCCAGCAGCCGACAGGGGGACACCGGGGAGCTGTTTTTT; j_call: TRBJ2-2; v_call: TRBV5-1; d_call: TRBD1
cdr3_aa: CASSLPRTGRNTEAFF; cdr3_nt: TGTGCCAGCAGCTTGCCCCGGACAGGGCGGAACACTGAAGCTTTCTTT; j_call: TRBJ1-1; v_call: TRBV5-4; d_call: TRBD1
cdr3_aa: CSARREQAFF; cdr3_nt: TGCAGTGCTAGAAGAGAACAAGCTTTCTTT; j_call: TRBJ1-1; v_call: TRBV20-1; d_call: NA
cdr3_aa: CASSSSRGLQPQHF; cdr3_nt: TGTGCCAGCTCTAGCTCCAGGGGGCTTCAGCCCCAGCATTTT; j_call: TRBJ1-5; v_call: TRBV21-1; d_call: NA
cdr3_aa: CASSPRTGSEAFF; cdr3_nt: TGTGCCAGCAGTCCCCGAACAGGGTCTGAAGCTTTCTTT; j_call: TRBJ1-1; v_call: TRBV28; d_call: NA
cdr3_aa: CASRMGGGQGEQYF; cdr3_nt: TGTGCCAGCAGGATGGGGGGGGGTCAGGGCGAGCAGTACTTC; j_call: TRBJ2-7; v_call: TRBV4-2; d_call: TRBD2
cdr3_aa: CASSQPPQDRSYNEQFF; cdr3_nt: TGTGCCAGCAGTCAGCCCCCACAGGACCGCTCCTACAATGAGCAGTTCTTC; j_call: TRBJ2-1; v_call: TRBV7-9; d_call: NA
cdr3_aa: CASSGGPRNPAFYEQYF; cdr3_nt: TGTGCCAGCAGCGGGGGCCCCCGGAATCCCGCCTTCTACGAGCAGTACTTC; j_call: TRBJ2-7; v_call: TRBV7-9; d_call: NA
cdr3_aa: CASSPTGPQGSYYGYTF; cdr3_nt: TGTGCCAGCTCACCTACCGGGCCGCAGGGATCCTACTATGGCTACACCTTC; j_call: TRBJ1-2; v_call: TRBV18; d_call: NA
cdr3_aa: CATAATGPGHNIQYF; cdr3_nt: TGTGCCACGGCCGCTACGGGGCCGGGACATAACATTCAGTACTTC; j_call: TRBJ2-4; v_call: TRBV2; d_call: NA